This T cell receptor beta chain was retrieved from a study of cytomegalovirus exposure and HLA in healthy donors. Data came from immunoSEQ multiplex PCR; TCRdb stores just in-frame clones and leaves some out. Among some 170,000 clones listed, 85% were seen once. As for this clone: Its antigen remains unknown.

The CDR3 totals 15 residues. V lost 5 bases to trimming and J lost 3 bases, with 17 bases between them. The V gene's germline CDR1 is SGHVS and CDR2 FQNEAQ. Study-wide results and limits: Many donors shared some public TCRs, even though most TCR sequences were rare. As was reported, the classifier diagnosed cytomegalovirus status with high specificity and sensitivity. The authors enumerated over 150 TCR beta chains as linked to cytomegalovirus.

The receptor's source is a man aged 25-45 years in good health and CMV-seropositive. Sequenced sample: PBMCs. V and J are TRBV7-8 and TRBJ2-7, with a tentative D call TRBD2 (6 bases). The chain's CDR3 is CASSQEGRLGYEQYF. Written as DNA, the CDR3 is TGTGCCAGCAGCCAGGAGGGGCGGCTGGGCTACGAGCAGTACTTC.